This TCR beta chain was captured in a study of identical twins. General study results and limits: Where out-of-frame alpha sequences were twin-shared, they showed excess low generation probability.

V was trimmed by 7 bases and J by 2 bases, leaving 15 bases between them. The CDR3 has 13 residues. The V gene's germline CDR1 is SQVTM and CDR2 ANQGSEA. Template switching created a universal primer site, and the cDNA included unique molecular identifiers. Each CDR3 protein gets one entry after TCRdb re-called the 5' RACE reads with MiXCR. The sample lists approximately 670,000 distinct CDR3 sequences; less than 7% were seen once. This clonotype was seen at least ten times. Its cognate antigen is unknown. The chain joins TRBV29-1 to TRBJ2-7; the D gene is possibly TRBD2 (5 bases). The clonotype was recovered from a man aged 18 to 30 in good health. Sequencing was performed on naive T cells sorted from blood. The CDR3 sequence: CSARTPEAYEQYF. DNA for the CDR3: TGCAGCGCACGGACCCCGGAGGCCTACGAGCAGTACTTC.